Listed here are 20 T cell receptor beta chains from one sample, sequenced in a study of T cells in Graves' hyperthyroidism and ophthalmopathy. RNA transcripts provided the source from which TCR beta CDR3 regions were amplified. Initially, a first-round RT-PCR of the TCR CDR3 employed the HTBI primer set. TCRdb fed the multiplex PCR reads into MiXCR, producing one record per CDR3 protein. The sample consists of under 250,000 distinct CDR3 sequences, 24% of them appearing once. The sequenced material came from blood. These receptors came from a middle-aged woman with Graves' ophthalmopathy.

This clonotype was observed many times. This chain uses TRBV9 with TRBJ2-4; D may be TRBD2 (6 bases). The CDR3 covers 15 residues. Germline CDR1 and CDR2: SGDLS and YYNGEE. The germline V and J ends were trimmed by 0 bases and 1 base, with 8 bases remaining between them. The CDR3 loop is CASSVAGVAKNIQYF. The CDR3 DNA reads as TGTGCCAGCAGCGTAGCGGGAGTTGCCAAAAACATTCAGTACTTC.

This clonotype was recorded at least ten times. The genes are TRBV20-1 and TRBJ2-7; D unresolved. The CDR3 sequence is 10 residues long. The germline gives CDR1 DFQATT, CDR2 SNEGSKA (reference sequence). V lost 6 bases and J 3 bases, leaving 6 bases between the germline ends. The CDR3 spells CSATNYEQYF. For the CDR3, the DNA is TGCAGTGCCACGAACTACGAGCAGTACTTC.

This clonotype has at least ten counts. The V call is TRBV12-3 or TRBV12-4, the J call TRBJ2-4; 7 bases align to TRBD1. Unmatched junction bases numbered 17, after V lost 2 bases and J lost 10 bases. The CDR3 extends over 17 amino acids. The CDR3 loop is CASSLWGQRGQGWIQYF. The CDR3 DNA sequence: TGTGCCAGCAGTTTATGGGGACAGAGGGGACAAGGATGGATTCAGTACTTC.

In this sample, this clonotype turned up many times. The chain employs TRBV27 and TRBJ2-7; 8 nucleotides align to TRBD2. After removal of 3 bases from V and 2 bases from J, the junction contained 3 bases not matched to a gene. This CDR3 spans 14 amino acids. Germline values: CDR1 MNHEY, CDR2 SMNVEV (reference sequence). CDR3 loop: CASSLGRGAYEQYF. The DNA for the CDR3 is TGTGCCAGCAGTTTGGGGCGGGGGGCCTACGAGCAGTACTTC.

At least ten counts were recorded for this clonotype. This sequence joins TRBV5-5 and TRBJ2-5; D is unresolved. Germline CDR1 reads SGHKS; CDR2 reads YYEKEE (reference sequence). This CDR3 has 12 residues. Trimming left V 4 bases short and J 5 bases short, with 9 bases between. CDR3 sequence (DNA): TGTGCCAGCAGCCAGTATTTGGAGACCCAGTACTTC. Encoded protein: CASSQYLETQYF. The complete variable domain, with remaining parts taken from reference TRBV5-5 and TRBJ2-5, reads DAGVTQSPTHLIKTRGQQVTLRCSPISGHKSVSWYQQVLGQGPQFIFQYYEKEERGRGNFPDRFSARQFPNYSSELNVNALLLGDSALYLCASSQYLETQYFGPGTRLLVL.

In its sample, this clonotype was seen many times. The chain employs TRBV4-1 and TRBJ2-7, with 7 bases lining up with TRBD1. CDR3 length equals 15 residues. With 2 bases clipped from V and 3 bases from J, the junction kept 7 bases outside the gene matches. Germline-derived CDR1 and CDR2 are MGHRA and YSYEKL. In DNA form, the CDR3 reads TGCGCCAGCAGCCAAACGACAGGGATCTTCTACGAGCAGTACTTC. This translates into CASSQTTGIFYEQYF.

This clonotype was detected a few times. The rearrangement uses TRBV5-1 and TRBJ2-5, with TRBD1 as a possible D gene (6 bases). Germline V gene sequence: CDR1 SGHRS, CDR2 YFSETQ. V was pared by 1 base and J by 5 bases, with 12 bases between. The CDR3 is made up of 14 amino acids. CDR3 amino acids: CASSLSGAVETQYF. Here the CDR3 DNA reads TGCGCCAGCAGCTTGTCAGGGGCGGTGGAGACCCAGTACTTC.

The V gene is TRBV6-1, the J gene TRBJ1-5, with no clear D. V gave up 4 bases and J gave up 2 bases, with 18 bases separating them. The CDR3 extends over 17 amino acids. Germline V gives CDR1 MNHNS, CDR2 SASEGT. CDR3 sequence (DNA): TGTGCCAGCAGTGTGTCGGGGTTGGGATTTGGCAATCAGCCCCAGCATTTT. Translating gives CASSVSGLGFGNQPQHF.

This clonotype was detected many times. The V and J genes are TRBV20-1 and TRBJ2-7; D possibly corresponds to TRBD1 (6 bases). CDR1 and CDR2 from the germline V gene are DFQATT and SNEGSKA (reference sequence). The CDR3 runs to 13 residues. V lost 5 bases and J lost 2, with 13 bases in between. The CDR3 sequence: CSAEGQTTYEQYF. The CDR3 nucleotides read TGCAGTGCTGAAGGACAGACCACCTACGAGCAGTACTTC.

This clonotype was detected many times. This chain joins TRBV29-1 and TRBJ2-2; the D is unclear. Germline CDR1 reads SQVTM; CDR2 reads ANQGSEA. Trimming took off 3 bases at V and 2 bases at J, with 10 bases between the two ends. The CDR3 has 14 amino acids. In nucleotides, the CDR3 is TGCAGCGTTGAGGTGGGATTAAACACCGGGGAGCTGTTTTTT. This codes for CSVEVGLNTGELFF.

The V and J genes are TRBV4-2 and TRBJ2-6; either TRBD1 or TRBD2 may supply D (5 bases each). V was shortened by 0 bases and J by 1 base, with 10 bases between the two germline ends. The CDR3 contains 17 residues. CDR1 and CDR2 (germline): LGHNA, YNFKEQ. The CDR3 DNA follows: TGTGCCAGCAGCCAAGATCTTGGGGGTTCTGGGGCCAACGTCCTGACTTTC. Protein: CASSQDLGGSGANVLTF.

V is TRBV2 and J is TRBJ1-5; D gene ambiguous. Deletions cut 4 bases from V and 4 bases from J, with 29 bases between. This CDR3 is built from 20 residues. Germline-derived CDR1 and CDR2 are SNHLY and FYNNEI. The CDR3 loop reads CASSAQEPISASQRNQPQHF. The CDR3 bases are TGTGCCAGCAGTGCCCAAGAACCGATCTCCGCAAGTCAAAGAAATCAGCCCCAGCATTTT.

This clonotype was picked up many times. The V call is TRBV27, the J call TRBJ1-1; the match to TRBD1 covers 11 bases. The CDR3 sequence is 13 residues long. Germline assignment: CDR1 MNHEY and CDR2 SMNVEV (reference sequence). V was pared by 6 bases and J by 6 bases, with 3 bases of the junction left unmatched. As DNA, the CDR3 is TGTGCCAGCAGCTGGGACAGGGGGGCTGAAGCTTTCTTT. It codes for CASSWDRGAEAFF.

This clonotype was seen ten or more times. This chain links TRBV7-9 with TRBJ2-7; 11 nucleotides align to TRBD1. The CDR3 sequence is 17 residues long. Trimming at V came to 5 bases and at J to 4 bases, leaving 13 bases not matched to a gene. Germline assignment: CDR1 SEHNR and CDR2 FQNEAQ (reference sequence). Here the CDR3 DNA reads TGTGCCAGCAGCCCCAGGGGACCGGGACAGGGGGTATACGAGCAGTACTTC. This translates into CASSPRGPGQGVYEQYF.

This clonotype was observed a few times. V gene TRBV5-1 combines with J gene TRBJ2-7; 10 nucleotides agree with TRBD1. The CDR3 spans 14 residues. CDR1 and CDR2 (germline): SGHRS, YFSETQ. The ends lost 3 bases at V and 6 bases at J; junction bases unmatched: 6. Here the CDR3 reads CASSWGTGEVEQYF. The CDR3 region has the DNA TGCGCCAGCAGCTGGGGGACAGGGGAAGTCGAGCAGTACTTC.

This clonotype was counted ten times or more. The CDR3 nucleotides read TGTGCCAGCAGTTTAGCCGGCGGCACTCTGGGCAAATCACCCCTCCACTTT. Translated: CASSLAGGTLGKSPLHF. The V and J genes are TRBV12-3 or TRBV12-4 and TRBJ1-6; D is unclear. The CDR3 has 17 residues. V shed 0 bases and J shed 10 bases, with 19 bases lying between them.

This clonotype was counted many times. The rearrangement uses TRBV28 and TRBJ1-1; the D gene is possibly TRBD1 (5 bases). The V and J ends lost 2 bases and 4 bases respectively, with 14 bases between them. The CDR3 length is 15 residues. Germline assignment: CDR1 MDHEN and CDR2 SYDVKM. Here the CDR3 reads CASSLPQGGVTEAFF. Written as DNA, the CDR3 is TGTGCCAGCAGTTTACCCCAGGGAGGGGTCACTGAAGCTTTCTTT. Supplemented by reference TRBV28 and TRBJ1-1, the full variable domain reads DVKVTQSSRYLVKRTGEKVFLECVQDMDHENMFWYRQDPGLGLRLIYFSYDVKMKEKGDIPEGYSVSREKKERFSLILESASTNQTSMYLCASSLPQGGVTEAFFGQGTRLTVV.

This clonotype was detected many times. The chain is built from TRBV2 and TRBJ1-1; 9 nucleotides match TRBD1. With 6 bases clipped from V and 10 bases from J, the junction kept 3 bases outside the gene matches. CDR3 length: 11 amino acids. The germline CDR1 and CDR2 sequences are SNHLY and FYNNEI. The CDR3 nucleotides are TGTGCCAGCAGCCCGACAGGGGGAGCTTTCTTT. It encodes CASSPTGGAFF.

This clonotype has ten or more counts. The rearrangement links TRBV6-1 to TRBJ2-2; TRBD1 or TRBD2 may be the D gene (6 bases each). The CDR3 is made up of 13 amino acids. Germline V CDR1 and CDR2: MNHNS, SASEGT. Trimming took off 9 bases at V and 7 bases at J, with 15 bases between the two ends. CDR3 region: CASRGEVNGELFF. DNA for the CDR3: TGTGCCAGTAGGGGGGAGGTTAACGGGGAGCTGTTTTTT.

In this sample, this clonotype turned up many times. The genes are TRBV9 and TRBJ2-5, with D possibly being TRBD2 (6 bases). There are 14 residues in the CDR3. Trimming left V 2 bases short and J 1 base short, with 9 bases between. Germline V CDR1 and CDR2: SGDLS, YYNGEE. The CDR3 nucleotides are TGTGCCAGCAGCGTGGGTAGCGGCCAAGAGACCCAGTACTTC. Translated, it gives CASSVGSGQETQYF.